This T cell receptor (beta chain) emerged from a study of shared clonotypes between healthy human individuals. Study results and caveats: The generation probabilities recorded for non-shared clonotypes fell below those of clonotypes shared by all four donors.

To note about this clone: Its antigen remains unknown.

Profiling relied on immunoSEQ multiplex PCR, and the TCRdb table lists in-frame clones only, not all of them. The sample lists 2.5 million or so clones; 90% to 95% were seen once. Sequencing used naive CD4+ T cells sorted from blood. Subset denoted: CD45RA+ positively selected. The sequence derives from a man between 18 and 35 years old in good health.

The CDR3 bases are TGTGCCAGCAGACCGGGACAGCTCAGCCTGGATACGCAGTATTTT. This codes for CASRPGQLSLDTQYF. This chain joins TRBV6-5 and TRBJ2-3, with 7 nucleotides matching TRBD1. J lost 6 bases, V lost 6 bases, and 12 bases had no gene match. Germline assignment: CDR1 MNHEY and CDR2 SVGAGI. The CDR3 is made up of 15 amino acids.